This TCR beta chain emerged from a study of CD8 T cells in Susac syndrome. The RNA, roughly 0.45 to 1 ug, was put through reverse transcription using random hexamers. Amplification of TCR beta CDR3 by immunoSEQ multiplex PCR spanned 54 Vbeta and 13 Jbeta. TCRdb itself ran the immunoSEQ multiplex PCR reads through MiXCR, one entry per CDR3 protein. The data show approximately 200,000 distinct CDR3 sequences, around 93% seen once. Relapsing-remitting disease, either stable or active, was present in the treatment-naive patients who were the multiple sclerosis controls. This CDR3 region has 17 residues. Germline CDR1 and CDR2: DFQATT and SNEGSKA (reference sequence). V lost 2 bases and J lost 4; bases outside the gene matches: 9.

The source is a human donor with multiple sclerosis. The chain couples TRBV20-1 to TRBJ2-4, with 12 bases lining up with TRBD2. The sequencing sample was made of CD4+ T cells from PBMCs. The CDR3 DNA sequence: TGCAGTGCTAGAAACCTACTAGCGGGGGGATCGAAAAACATTCAGTACTTC. This gives the protein CSARNLLAGGSKNIQYF.